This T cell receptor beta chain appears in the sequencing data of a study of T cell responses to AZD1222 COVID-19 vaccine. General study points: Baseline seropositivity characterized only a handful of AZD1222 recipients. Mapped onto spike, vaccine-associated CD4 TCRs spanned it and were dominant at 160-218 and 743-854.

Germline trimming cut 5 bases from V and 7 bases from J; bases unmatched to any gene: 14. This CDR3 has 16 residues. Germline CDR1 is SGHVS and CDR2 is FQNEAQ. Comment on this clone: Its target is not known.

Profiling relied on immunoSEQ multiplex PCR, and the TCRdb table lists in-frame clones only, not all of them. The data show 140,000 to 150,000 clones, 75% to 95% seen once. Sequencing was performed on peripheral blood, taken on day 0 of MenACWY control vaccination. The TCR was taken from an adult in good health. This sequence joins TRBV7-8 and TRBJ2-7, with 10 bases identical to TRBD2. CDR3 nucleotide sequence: TGTGCCAGCAGCCCGTCCCGGCTAGCGGGAGTTGGAGAGCAGTACTTC. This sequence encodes CASSPSRLAGVGEQYF.